What follows are 15 T cell receptor beta chains derived from one specimen sequenced in a study of shared clonotypes between healthy human individuals. Naive CD8 cells lacked CD45RO, underwent positive selection for CCR7 and left out terminally differentiated effector memory CD45RA+ cells. Repertoires were generated with immunoSEQ multiplex PCR, while TCRdb's copy carries only in-frame clones and drops some. The sample gives some 2 million clones, about 95% of which show up once; 1% to 1.3% is in the top ten. Sequencing used naive CD8+ T cells sorted from blood. The source of these receptors is a man aged 18 to 30 in good health.

This chain uses TRBV7-3 with TRBJ2-7, with a weak D call TRBD2 (6 bases). Germline loops: CDR1 SGHTA, CDR2 FQGTGA. Deletions cut 0 bases from V and 6 bases from J, with 9 bases between. This CDR3 region has 13 residues. CDR3 bases: TGTGCCAGCAGCTTAACGTTCGGGGGCGAGCAGTACTTC. This sequence encodes CASSLTFGGEQYF.

V gene TRBV5-1 combines with J gene TRBJ1-2; weak D call: TRBD1 (5 bases). The CDR3 loop spans 15 amino acids. Trimming took off 5 bases at V and 4 bases at J, with 18 bases between the two ends. Germline V lookup: CDR1 SGHRS, CDR2 YFSETQ. The CDR3 region has the DNA TGCGCCAGCAGACCCACGATCGGGGACGTCTATGGCTACACCTTC. Its protein product is CASRPTIGDVYGYTF.

This clone occurred once. Different DNA sequences within this sample yield the same CDR3. This sequence joins TRBV5-6 and TRBJ2-7; 7 bases are shared with TRBD1. The CDR3 runs 14 residues. With V trimmed by 0 bases and J by 1 base, 1 base remained unmatched. Germline CDR1 reads SGHDT; CDR2 reads YYEEEE. CDR3 protein: CASSLGQGSYEQYF. The CDR3, as DNA: TGTGCCAGCAGCTTGGGACAGGGTTCCTACGAGCAGTACTTC.

The chain links TRBV28 to TRBJ1-3, with D possibly matching TRBD1 (5 bases). Germline loops: CDR1 MDHEN, CDR2 SYDVKM. The ends were cut back, 6 bases at V and 0 bases at J, with 15 bases in the middle. This CDR3 is 16 amino acids long. The CDR3 coding sequence is TGTGCCAGCAGAAGCCGGGACCTCAGCTCTGGAAACACCATATATTTT. Amino acids: CASRSRDLSSGNTIYF.

V and J are TRBV30 and TRBJ1-5; TRBD1 might be the D (6 bases). The CDR3 runs to 13 residues. CDR1 is GTSNPN and CDR2 is SVGIG in the germline V gene (reference sequence). V was clipped by 4 bases and J by 4 bases, with 11 bases between them. DNA for the CDR3: TGTGCCTGGACCACTCAGGGGAATCAGCCCCAGCATTTT. This codes for CAWTTQGNQPQHF.

V and J are TRBV6-5 and TRBJ1-1; D uncertain. Per the germline V gene, CDR1 is MNHEY and CDR2 is SVGAGI. The length of the CDR3 is 14 residues. The V end was cut by 4 bases, the J end by 4 bases, with 13 bases between. Here the CDR3 reads CASSWAAVGTEAFF. For the CDR3, the DNA is TGTGCCAGCAGTTGGGCGGCTGTCGGCACTGAAGCTTTCTTT.

The rearrangement joins TRBV27 to TRBJ2-1, with TRBD2 identical over 8 bases. J lost 4 bases, V lost 4 bases, and 9 bases had no gene match. The CDR3 extends over 16 amino acids. Germline V gene sequence: CDR1 MNHEY, CDR2 SMNVEV (reference sequence). The DNA for the CDR3 is TGTGCCAGCAGTTCAAGCGGGGGAGCAATTTACAATGAGCAGTTCTTC. The encoded protein is CASSSSGGAIYNEQFF.

As regards this clone: The same CDR3 is also encoded by other DNA sequences in this sample. DNA of the CDR3: TGTGCCAGCAGCGAGACAGGGAACACCGGGGAGCTGTTTTTT. It is translated as CASSETGNTGELFF. The chain combines TRBV28 with TRBJ2-2; D may be TRBD1 (6 bases). The germline V gene has CDR1 MDHEN and CDR2 SYDVKM. The V and J ends lost 6 bases and 1 base respectively, with 9 bases between them. The CDR3 extends over 14 amino acids.

This clone was counted once. The chain uses TRBV28 and TRBJ2-3; 13 positions match TRBD2. V shed 3 bases and J 0 bases; nucleotides not matched to a gene: 6. In germline, CDR1 is MDHEN, CDR2 SYDVKM. The CDR3 runs 18 residues. The CDR3 loop is CASSFTSGGVESTDTQYF. CDR3 DNA sequence: TGTGCCAGCAGTTTTACTAGCGGGGGGGTTGAAAGCACAGATACGCAGTATTTT.

This chain joins TRBV9 and TRBJ2-7; 7 bases align to TRBD2. The CDR3 loop spans 16 amino acids. V trimming: 4 bases; J trimming: 6 bases; junction bases outside the gene matches: 16. Germline-derived CDR1 and CDR2 are SGDLS and YYNGEE. DNA for the CDR3: TGTGCCAGCAGCCCCGGGGAGGGCTTTCCTTCCCTCGAGCAGTACTTC. Amino acids: CASSPGEGFPSLEQYF.

This clone showed up just once. The chain couples TRBV4-3 to TRBJ1-5, with a possible D match to TRBD1 (6 bases). The V gene lost 0 bases and the J gene lost 4 bases, with 13 bases spanning the gap. Germline V gene data show CDR1 as LGHNA and CDR2 as YSLEER. The CDR3 is 16 residues long. The CDR3 region is CASSQDGFTGNQPQHF. The CDR3 nucleotides read TGCGCCAGCAGCCAAGACGGTTTCACAGGGAATCAGCCCCAGCATTTT.

This clone was seen once. Other DNA sequences in this specimen translate into the identical CDR3. V usage is TRBV19 and J usage is TRBJ2-7; D may be TRBD1 or TRBD2 (5 bases each). Germline V gene lookup returns CDR1 LNHDA and CDR2 SQIVND (reference sequence). The CDR3 runs 13 residues. The V and J ends lost 3 bases and 4 bases respectively, with 10 bases between them. The CDR3 DNA follows: TGTGCCAGTAGTATCGGTGGGGGTTACGAGCAGTACTTC. As protein: CASSIGGGYEQYF. Filled out from reference TRBV19 and TRBJ2-7, the complete variable domain reads DGGITQSPKYLFRKEGQNVTLSCEQNLNHDAMYWYRQDPGQGLRLIYYSQIVNDFQKGDIAEGYSVSREKKESFPLTVTSAQKNPTAFYLCASSIGGGYEQYFGPGTRLTVT.

This rearrangement joins TRBV25-1 to TRBJ2-5, with D unresolved. Germline values: CDR1 MGHDK, CDR2 SYGVNS. The CDR3 covers 13 residues. The V end was cut by 8 bases, the J end by 1 base, with 11 bases between. CDR3 nucleotide sequence: TGTGCCAGCGGGTGGACGGGCCAAGAGACCCAGTACTTC. It is translated as CASGWTGQETQYF.

This clone appeared a single time. The V and J genes are TRBV9 and TRBJ2-7; tentative D call: TRBD1 (6 bases). V was cut by 3 bases and J by 5 bases, with 15 bases left in between. Germline CDR1 is SGDLS and CDR2 is YYNGEE. The CDR3 loop spans 14 amino acids. CDR3 in amino acids: CASSGHGTPNEQYF. The DNA of the CDR3 is TGTGCCAGCAGCGGCCACGGGACACCCAACGAGCAGTACTTC.

A single count supports this clone. CDR3 region: CASSPRGGQGARQPQHF. The DNA of the CDR3 is TGTGCCAGCAGTCCCCGAGGAGGACAGGGGGCGCGTCAGCCCCAGCATTTT. The chain has TRBV28 and TRBJ1-5; 11 bases fit TRBD1. Germline V gene data show CDR1 as MDHEN and CDR2 as SYDVKM. The CDR3 runs 17 residues. After removal of 5 bases from V and 6 bases from J, the junction contained 12 bases not matched to a gene.